This entry is about one TCR beta chain. Study processing details: How many nucleated cells were present was estimated from reference gene primer amplification. Method: immunoSEQ multiplex PCR; TCRdb's copy keeps in-frame clones and lacks some. D and trimming were read from the DNA, whereas the V and J calls and clone size are those reported in that table. Of some 150,000 clones in the sample, approximately 80% were seen once. V shed 1 base, J shed 4 bases, and the junction held 7 bases outside the gene matches. CDR3 length: 16 amino acids. Germline V CDR1 and CDR2: SGHAT, FQNNGV. This entry is derived from a study of blood T cell repertoires in COVID-19. Study in general: Some COVID-19 samples were acute and others convalescent; all came from the United States, Italy and Spain. In each case, the material was cDNA or gDNA derived from T cells, B-cell-depleted T cells, or PBMCs.

The TCR comes from a woman in her forties with active or convalescent COVID-19. The source material was peripheral blood. The chain has TRBV11-2 and TRBJ2-3, with 8 bases aligning to TRBD2. The CDR3: CASSLGGSGTADTQYF. CDR3 nucleotide sequence: TGTGCCAGCAGCTTAGGGGGTAGCGGGACTGCAGATACGCAGTATTTT.